This T cell receptor beta chain was found in a study of regulatory T cells in long-lasting Graves disease (dated by TCRdb to the early 2020s). Study-level background: To count as having persistent Graves' disease, a patient had to have received antithyroid drug treatment for over 5 years with TSH receptor autoantibodies remaining persistently positive. Peripheral blood TCR sequencing and RNA sequencing compared persistent Graves' disease patients with newly diagnosed Graves' disease patients. The study took place in China and was registered as a clinical trial. A total of around 33 samples underwent TCR sequencing, from about 13 patients with persistent Graves' disease and roughly 20 patients with newly diagnosed Graves' disease. Persistent Graves' disease patients in the clinical cohort had taken antithyroid drugs for approximately ten years on average.

Library preparation employed multiplex PCR. The instrument was an Illumina HiSeq 4000. iRepertoire HTBI primers and Arm-PCR amplification of CDR3 regions were used to construct TCR beta libraries. Gel purification was performed on PCR products prior to sequencing. Per the authors' processing: A total of 62 TRBV and 14 TRBJ segments were identified across samples and were used for gene usage analysis of CDR3 amino acid clonotypes. Filtered high-quality paired reads were merged into contigs using COPE and FqMerger. Contigs were aligned with BLAST to IMGT TRBV, TRBD and TRBJ reference genes, and CDR3 was defined per IMGT. Highly expanded clones were defined as clonotypes with a frequency above 0.1%. Shannon entropy served as the measure of repertoire diversity, while the Gini coefficient captured V-J evenness. A clonotype was considered public if more than one individual shared it. TCRdb reprocessing: public reads trimmed at Q25 with fastp, clones called with MiXCR, in-frame beta chains kept. Each entry is one CDR3 protein sequence, shown with its most common DNA and genes. Clone size and V and J calls follow TCRdb, not the original study. For this sample the table gives fewer than 450,000 distinct CDR3 sequences, of which 20% to 25% were detected only once. In total, the top ten clones hold roughly a quarter of the sample.

The junction carries 17 bases between V and J, which are trimmed by 0 bases and 5 bases respectively. Reading the germline V gene (reference sequence) gives CDR1 DFQATT and CDR2 SNEGSKA. The CDR3 covers 16 residues, taking in both the cysteine and the phenylalanine. CDR3 DNA is the only sequence kept; it has 48 bases, read in frame from the first base. About this clonotype itself: Its antigen remains unidentified. Per-base qualities were not stored, and no clone one base away is much larger.

This specimen's time point label, interpreted: persistent/refractory GD, antithyroid drugs over 5 years with positive TRAb. For both TCR sequencing and RNA sequencing, RNA was extracted from PBMCs using TRIzol. The diagnosis of Graves' disease was made according to American Thyroid Association guidelines. Recruitment of patients was carried out at an endocrinology department in Xi'an, China. Each patient gave 9 to 10 milliliters of peripheral blood, collected in an EDTA anticoagulant tube. Ficoll Paque Plus density gradient separation was used to isolate PBMCs, and no further T cell sorting was done. An Agilent 2100 Bioanalyzer and agarose gel were used to check RNA quality, while a NanoDrop 2000 measured RNA concentration. The investigation overall reported the following: The small sample size was acknowledged by the authors as a limitation that may reduce accuracy. Only peripheral blood was studied, because thyroid tissue, the primary lesion, was inaccessible. Sequencing and analysis were limited to the TCR beta chain. A larger number of public clonotypes was shared among persistent patients (approximately 2,500) than among newly diagnosed patients (about 990). Persistent Graves' disease patients showed lower TCR Shannon entropy and fewer highly expanded clones than newly diagnosed patients, suggesting clonal expansion. TRBV28, TRBJ1-2 and TRBJ2-5 were preferentially used in persistent disease, while TRBV20-1 and TRBJ2-1 were favored in newly diagnosed disease.

The sequence is built from TRBV20-1 and TRBJ1-5; no D gene can be assigned with confidence. The material sequenced was peripheral blood mononuclear cells (PBMCs), taken when the disease was refractory, from a patient treated with antithyroid drugs. This clonotype originated in a female donor with Graves disease. The DNA reads TGCAGTGCTAGAGATGGATCTTTCGGGGATTATCAGCCCCAGCATTTT. Its protein is CSARDGSFGDYQPQHF.